The clone carrying this TCR beta chain came up a few times. Its matching antigen is unknown. This sample stems from a study of vaccination and CD4 T cells after COVID-19. Whole-study context: Post-COVID sampling occurred a median approximately 91 days after diagnosis (range 35 to 161).

The ends were cut back, 5 bases at V and 1 base at J, with 14 bases in the middle. The CDR3 is 16 residues long. Germline V lookup: CDR1 SGHAT, CDR2 FQNNGV. The sample's treatment: approximately nine-day PBMC culture with coronavirus spike peptide pools or control peptides (ViraFEST assay). The unexposed donor's CD4+ T cells were collected before the COVID-19 pandemic (2011-2018). With the Oncomine TCR Beta short-read assay, DNA from cultured CD4+ T cells was sequenced. The authors extracted genomic DNA from cultured CD4+ T cells. One entry per CDR3 protein results from TCRdb running MiXCR on the PCR reads. This table holds 5,500 to 7,000 distinct CDR3 sequences, under 60% found once.

This TCR was sampled from a human donor in good health. V and J are TRBV11-2 and TRBJ2-2; TRBD2 might be the D (5 bases). The material sequenced was CD4+ T cells from blood, cultured in vitro. The CDR3: CASSPQQSGNTGELFF. The CDR3 DNA follows: TGTGCCAGCAGCCCCCAACAGAGCGGGAACACCGGGGAGCTGTTTTTT.